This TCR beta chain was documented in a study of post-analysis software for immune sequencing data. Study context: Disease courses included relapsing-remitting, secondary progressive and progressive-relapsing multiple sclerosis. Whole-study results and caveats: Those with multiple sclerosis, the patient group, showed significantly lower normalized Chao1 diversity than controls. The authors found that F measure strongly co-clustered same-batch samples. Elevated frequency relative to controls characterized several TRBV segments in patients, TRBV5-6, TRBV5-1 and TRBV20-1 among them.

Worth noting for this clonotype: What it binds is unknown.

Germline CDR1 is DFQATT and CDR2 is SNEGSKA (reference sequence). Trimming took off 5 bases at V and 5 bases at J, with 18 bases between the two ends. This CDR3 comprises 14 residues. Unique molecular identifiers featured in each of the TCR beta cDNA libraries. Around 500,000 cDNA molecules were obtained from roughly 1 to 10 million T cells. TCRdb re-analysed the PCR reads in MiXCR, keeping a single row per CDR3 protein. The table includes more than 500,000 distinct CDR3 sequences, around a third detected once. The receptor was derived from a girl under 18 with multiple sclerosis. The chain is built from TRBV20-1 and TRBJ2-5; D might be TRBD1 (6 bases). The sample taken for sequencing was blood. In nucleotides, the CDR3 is TGCAGTGCTCCCAGGACAGAGTCCGGGGAGACCCAGTACTTC. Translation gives CSAPRTESGETQYF.